The present T cell receptor (beta chain) was sequenced within a study of blood T cell repertoires in COVID-19. Study-level information: Italy, Spain and the United States were the sources of the convalescent and acute COVID-19 samples. T cells, B-cell-depleted T cells, or PBMCs supplied cDNA or gDNA.

Sequenced by immunoSEQ multiplex PCR; TCRdb stores in-frame clones only, minus some. The sample shows about 120,000 clones, around nine tenths of them seen only once. Germline-derived CDR1 and CDR2 are SGHRS and YFSETQ. The CDR3 spans 14 residues. V lost 2 bases and J lost 1; bases outside the gene matches: 1. The rearrangement links TRBV5-1 to TRBJ1-1; 8 bases fit TRBD1. The source material was peripheral blood. This TCR derives from a woman in her sixties or seventies with COVID-19, enrolled during active disease. For the CDR3, the DNA is TGCGCCAGCAGCTTAACAGGGGGGAACACTGAAGCTTTCTTT. Its translation: CASSLTGGNTEAFF.